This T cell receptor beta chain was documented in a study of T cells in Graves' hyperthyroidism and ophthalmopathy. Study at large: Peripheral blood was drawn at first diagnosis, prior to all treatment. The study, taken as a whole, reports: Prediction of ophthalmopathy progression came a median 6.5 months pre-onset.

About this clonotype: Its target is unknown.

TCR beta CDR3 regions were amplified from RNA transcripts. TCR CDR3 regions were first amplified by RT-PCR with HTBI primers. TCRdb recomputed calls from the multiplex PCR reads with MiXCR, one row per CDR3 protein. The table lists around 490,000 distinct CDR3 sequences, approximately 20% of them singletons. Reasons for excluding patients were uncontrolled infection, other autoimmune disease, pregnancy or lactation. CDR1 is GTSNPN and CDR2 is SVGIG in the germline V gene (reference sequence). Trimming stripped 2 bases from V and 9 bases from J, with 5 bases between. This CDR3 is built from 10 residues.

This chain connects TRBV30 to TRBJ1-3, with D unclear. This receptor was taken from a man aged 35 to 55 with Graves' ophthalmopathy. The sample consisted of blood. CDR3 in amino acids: CAWSRSTIYF. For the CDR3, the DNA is TGTGCCTGGAGTAGGAGCACCATATATTTT.